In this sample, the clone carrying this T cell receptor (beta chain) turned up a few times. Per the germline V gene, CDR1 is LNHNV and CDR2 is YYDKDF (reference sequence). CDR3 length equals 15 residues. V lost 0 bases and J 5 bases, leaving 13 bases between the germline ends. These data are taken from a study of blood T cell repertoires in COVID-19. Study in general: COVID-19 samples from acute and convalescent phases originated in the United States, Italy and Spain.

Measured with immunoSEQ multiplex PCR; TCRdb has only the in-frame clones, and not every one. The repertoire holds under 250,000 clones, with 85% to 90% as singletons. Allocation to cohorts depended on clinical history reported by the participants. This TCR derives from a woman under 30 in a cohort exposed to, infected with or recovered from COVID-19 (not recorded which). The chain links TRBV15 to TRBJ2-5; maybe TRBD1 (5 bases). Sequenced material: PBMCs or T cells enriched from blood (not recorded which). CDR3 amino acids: CATSRDLARGETQYF. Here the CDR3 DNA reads TGTGCCACCAGCAGAGATCTCGCTAGGGGCGAGACCCAGTACTTC. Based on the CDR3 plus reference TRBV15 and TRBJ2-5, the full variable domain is DAMVIQNPRYQVTQFGKPVTLSCSQTLNHNVMYWYQQKSSQAPKLLFHYYDKDFNNEADTPDNFQSRRPNTSFCFLDIRSPGLGDTAMYLCATSRDLARGETQYFGPGTRLLVL.